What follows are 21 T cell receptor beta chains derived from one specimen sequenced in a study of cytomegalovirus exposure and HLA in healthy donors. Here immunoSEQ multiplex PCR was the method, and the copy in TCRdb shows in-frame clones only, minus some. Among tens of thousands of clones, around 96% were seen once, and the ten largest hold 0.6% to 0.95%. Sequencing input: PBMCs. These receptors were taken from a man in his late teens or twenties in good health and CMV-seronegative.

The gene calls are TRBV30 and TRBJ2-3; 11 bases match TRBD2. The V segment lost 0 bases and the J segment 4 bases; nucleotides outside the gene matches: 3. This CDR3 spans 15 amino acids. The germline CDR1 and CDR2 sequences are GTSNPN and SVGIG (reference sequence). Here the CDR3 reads CAWSVLAGEADTQYF. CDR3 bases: TGTGCCTGGAGTGTACTAGCGGGAGAAGCAGATACGCAGTATTTT.

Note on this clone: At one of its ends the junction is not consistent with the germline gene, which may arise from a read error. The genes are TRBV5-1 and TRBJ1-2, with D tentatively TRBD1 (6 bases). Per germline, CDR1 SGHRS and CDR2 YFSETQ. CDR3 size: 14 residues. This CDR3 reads CANSGARGDYGYTF. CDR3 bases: TGCGCCAACAGCGGTGCCAGGGGCGACTATGGCTACACCTTC.

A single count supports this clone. This CDR3 reads CASSAPAGGEGLSYEQYF. Here the CDR3 DNA reads TGTGCCAGCAGCGCCCCTGCCGGGGGGGAGGGCCTCTCCTACGAGCAGTACTTC. V is TRBV11-2 and J is TRBJ2-7; 8 positions match TRBD2. V shed 5 bases and J 0 bases; nucleotides not matched to a gene: 15. The CDR3 is made up of 18 amino acids. The V gene's germline CDR1 is SGHAT and CDR2 FQNNGV.

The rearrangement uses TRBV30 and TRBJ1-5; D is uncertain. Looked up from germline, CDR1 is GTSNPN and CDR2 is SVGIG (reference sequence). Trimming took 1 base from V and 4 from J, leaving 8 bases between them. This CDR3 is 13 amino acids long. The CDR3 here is CAWSDSGNQPQHF. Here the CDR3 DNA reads TGTGCCTGGAGTGACTCGGGGAATCAGCCCCAGCATTTT.

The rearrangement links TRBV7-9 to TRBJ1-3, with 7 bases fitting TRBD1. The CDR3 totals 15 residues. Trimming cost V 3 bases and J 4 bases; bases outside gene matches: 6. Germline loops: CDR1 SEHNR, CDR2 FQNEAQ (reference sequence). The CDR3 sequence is CASSLGTVSGNTIYF. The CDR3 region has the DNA TGTGCCAGCAGCTTGGGGACAGTAAGCGGAAACACCATATATTTT.

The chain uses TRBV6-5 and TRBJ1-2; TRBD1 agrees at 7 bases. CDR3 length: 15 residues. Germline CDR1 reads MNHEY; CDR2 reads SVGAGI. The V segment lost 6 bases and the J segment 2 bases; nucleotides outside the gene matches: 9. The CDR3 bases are TGTGCCAGCAGAACGGGACAGCTAATAAACTATGGCTACACCTTC. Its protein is CASRTGQLINYGYTF.

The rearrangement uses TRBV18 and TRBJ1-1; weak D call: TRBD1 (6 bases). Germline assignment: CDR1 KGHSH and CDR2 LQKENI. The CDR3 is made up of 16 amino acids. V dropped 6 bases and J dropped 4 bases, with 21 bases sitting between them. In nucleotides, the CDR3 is TGTGCCAGCTCCCTTTGGGCCACAGGGACCCCCACTGAAGCTTTCTTT. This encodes CASSLWATGTPTEAFF.

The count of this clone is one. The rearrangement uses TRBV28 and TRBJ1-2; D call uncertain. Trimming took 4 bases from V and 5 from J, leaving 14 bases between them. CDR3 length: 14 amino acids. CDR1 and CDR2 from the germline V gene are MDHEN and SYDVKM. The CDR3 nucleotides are TGTGCCAGCAGTTCTCTAACTGAGAGGTATGGCTACACCTTC. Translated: CASSSLTERYGYTF.

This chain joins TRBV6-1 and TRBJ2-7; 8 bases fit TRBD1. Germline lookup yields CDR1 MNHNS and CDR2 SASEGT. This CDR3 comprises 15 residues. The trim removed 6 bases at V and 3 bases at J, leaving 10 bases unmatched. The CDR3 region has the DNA TGTGCCAGCAGGGCCGGGACAGGTTACCTCTACGAGCAGTACTTC. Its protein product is CASRAGTGYLYEQYF.

The CDR3 sequence: CASSYRGQAGETQYF. For the CDR3, the DNA is TGTGCCAGCAGTTACCGAGGACAGGCCGGAGAGACCCAGTACTTC. This chain connects TRBV6-6 to TRBJ2-5, with 7 bases that match TRBD1. Looked up from germline, CDR1 is MNHNY and CDR2 is SVGAGI (reference sequence). V was clipped by 2 bases and J by 4 bases; unmatched bases: 7. The CDR3 loop spans 15 amino acids.

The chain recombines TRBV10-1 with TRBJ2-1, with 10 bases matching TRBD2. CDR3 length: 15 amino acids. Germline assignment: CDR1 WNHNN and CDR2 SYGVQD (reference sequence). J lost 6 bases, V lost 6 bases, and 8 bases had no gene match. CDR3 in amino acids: CASSVVLAGVNEQFF. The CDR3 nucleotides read TGCGCCAGCAGCGTCGTTCTAGCGGGGGTCAATGAGCAGTTCTTC.

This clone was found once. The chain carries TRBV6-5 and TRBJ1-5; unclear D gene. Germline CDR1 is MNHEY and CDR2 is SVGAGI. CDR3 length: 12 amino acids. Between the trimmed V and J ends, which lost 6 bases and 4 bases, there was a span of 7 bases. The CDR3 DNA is TGTGCCAGCAGAAAGCCAAATCAGCCCCAGCATTTT. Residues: CASRKPNQPQHF.

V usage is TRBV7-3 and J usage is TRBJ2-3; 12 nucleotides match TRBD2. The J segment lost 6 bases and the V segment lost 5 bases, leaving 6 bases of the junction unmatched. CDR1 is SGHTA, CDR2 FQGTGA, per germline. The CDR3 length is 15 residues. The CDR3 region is CASSARTSGIDTQYF. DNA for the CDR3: TGTGCCAGCAGCGCGAGGACTAGCGGGATTGATACGCAGTATTTT.

This CDR3 is CASSEGLGTPDFQETQYF. Here the CDR3 DNA reads TGTGCCAGCAGTGAAGGTTTGGGGACACCAGATTTCCAAGAGACCCAGTACTTC. The rearrangement links TRBV6-1 to TRBJ2-5, with TRBD1 as a possible D gene (6 bases). Trimming removed 1 base at V and 1 base at J, with 19 bases between. CDR3 size: 18 residues. Germline V lookup: CDR1 MNHNS, CDR2 SASEGT.

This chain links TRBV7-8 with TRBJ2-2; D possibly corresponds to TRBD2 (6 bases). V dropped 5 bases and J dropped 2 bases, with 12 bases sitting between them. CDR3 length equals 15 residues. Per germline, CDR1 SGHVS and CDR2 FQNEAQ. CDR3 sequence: CASSAILANTGELFF. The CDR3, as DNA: TGTGCCAGCAGCGCGATACTAGCAAACACCGGGGAGCTGTTTTTT.

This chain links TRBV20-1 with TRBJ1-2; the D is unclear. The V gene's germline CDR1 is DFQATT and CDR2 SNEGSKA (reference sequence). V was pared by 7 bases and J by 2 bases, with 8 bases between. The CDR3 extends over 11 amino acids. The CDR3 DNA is TGCAGTGTTCGGAGCAACTATGGCTACACCTTC. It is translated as CSVRSNYGYTF.

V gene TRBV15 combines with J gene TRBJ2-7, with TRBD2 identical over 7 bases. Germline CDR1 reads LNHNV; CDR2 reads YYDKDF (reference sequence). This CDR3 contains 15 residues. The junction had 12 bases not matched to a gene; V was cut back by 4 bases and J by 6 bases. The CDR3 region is CATSTGGDYPREQYV. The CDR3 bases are TGTGCCACCAGCACCGGAGGGGACTACCCCCGCGAGCAGTACGTC.

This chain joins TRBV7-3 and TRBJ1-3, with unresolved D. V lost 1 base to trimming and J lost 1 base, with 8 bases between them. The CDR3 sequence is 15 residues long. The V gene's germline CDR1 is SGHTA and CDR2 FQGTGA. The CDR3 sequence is CASSLSGLSGNTIYF. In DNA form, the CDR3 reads TGTGCCAGCAGCTTAAGTGGGCTTTCTGGAAACACCATATATTTT.

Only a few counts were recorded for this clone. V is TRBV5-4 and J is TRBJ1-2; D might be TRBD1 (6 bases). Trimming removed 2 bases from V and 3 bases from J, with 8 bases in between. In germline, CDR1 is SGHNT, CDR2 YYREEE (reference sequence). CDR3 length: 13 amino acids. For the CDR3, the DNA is TGTGCCAGCAGCTTAACAGGGTACTATGGCTACACCTTC. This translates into CASSLTGYYGYTF.

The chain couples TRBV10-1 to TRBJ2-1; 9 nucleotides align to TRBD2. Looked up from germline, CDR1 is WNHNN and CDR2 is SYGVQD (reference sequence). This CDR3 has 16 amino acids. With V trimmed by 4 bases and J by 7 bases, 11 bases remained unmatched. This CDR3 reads CASSGGLAGLSNEQFF. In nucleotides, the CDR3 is TGCGCCAGCAGTGGGGGGCTAGCGGGACTCTCGAATGAGCAGTTCTTC.

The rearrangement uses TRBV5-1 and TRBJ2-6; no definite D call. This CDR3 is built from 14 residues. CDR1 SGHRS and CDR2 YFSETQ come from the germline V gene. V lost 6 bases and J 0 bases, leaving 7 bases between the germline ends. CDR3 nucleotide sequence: TGCGCCAGCACCCTTTCCTCTGGGGCCAACGTCCTGACTTTC. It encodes CASTLSSGANVLTF.